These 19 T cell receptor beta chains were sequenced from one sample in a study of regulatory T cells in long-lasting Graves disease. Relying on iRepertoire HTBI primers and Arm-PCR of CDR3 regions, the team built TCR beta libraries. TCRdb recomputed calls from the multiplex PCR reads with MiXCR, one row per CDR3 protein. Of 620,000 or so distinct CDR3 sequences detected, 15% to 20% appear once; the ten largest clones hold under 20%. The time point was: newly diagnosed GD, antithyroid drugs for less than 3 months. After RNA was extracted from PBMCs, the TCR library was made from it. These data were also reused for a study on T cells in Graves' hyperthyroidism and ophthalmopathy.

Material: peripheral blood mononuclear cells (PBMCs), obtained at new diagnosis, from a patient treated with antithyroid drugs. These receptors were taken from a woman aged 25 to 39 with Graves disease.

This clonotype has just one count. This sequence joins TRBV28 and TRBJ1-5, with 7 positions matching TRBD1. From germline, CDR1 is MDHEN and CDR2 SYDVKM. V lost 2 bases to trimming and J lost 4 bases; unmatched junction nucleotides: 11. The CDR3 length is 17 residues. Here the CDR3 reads CASSLLGGTTSNQPQHF. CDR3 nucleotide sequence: TGTGCCAGCAGTTTACTAGGGGGCACCACCTCAAATCAGCCCCAGCATTTT.

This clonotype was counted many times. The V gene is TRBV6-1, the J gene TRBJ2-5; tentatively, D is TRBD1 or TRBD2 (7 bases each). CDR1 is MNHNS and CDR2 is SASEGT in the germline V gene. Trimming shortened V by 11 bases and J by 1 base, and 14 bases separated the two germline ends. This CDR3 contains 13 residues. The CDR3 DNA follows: TGTGCCGAAGCGGGGACAGTCCAAGAGACCCAGTACTTC. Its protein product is CAEAGTVQETQYF.

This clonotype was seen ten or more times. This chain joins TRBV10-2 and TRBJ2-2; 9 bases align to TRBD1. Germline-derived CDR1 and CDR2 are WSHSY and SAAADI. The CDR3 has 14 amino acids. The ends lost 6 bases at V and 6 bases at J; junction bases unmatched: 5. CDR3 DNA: TGCGCCAGCAGGGGGACAGGGAGCGCCGGGGAGCTGTTTTTT. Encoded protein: CASRGTGSAGELFF.

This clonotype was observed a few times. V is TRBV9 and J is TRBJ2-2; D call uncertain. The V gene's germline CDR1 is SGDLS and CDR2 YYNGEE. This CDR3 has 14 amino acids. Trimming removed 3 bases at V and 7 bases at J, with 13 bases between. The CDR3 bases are TGTGCCAGCAGCGCCGTAGTGGTAAACGGGGAGCTGTTTTTT. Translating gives CASSAVVVNGELFF.

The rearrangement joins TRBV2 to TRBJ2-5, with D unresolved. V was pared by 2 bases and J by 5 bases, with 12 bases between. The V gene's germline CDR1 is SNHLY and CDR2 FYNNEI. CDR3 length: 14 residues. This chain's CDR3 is CASSEYVFSETQYF. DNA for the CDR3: TGTGCCAGCAGTGAATATGTGTTTTCTGAGACCCAGTACTTC.

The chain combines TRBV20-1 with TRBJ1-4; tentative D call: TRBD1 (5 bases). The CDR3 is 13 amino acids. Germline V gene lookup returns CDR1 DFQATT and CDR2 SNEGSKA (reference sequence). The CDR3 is CRNIKGALQKLFF. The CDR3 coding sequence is TGCAGAAACATTAAAGGGGCGCTTCAAAAACTGTTTTTT.

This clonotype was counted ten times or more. This CDR3 is CSASGSERDTQYF. The CDR3 DNA follows: TGCAGTGCTAGCGGGAGTGAGCGCGATACGCAGTATTTT. V usage is TRBV20-1 and J usage is TRBJ2-3, with D tentatively TRBD2 (6 bases). Per the germline V gene, CDR1 is DFQATT and CDR2 is SNEGSKA (reference sequence). The CDR3 consists of 13 residues. The V end was cut by 3 bases, the J end by 6 bases, with 13 bases between.

CDR3 nucleotides: TGTGCCTGGAGTGTAATCCGGGGAACAGATACGCAGTATTTT. It encodes CAWSVIRGTDTQYF. The J gene is TRBJ2-3, the V gene TRBV30, with D possibly matching TRBD2 (5 bases). Trimming stripped 0 bases from V and 3 bases from J, with 10 bases between. The germline gives CDR1 GTSNPN, CDR2 SVGIG (reference sequence). There are 14 residues in the CDR3.

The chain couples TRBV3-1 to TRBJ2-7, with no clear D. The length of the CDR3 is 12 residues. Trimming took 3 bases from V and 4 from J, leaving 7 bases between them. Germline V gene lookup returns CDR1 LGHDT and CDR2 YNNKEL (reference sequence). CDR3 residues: CASSHQSYEQYF. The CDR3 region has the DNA TGTGCCAGCAGCCATCAATCGTACGAGCAGTACTTC.

The CDR3 sequence: CASSLEVWREANNEQFF. In DNA, the CDR3 is TGTGCCAGCAGCTTAGAGGTTTGGCGGGAGGCCAACAATGAGCAGTTCTTC. The J gene is TRBJ2-1, the V gene TRBV7-2; the match to TRBD2 covers 8 bases. The V segment lost 1 base and the J segment 5 bases; nucleotides outside the gene matches: 10. The V gene's germline CDR1 is SGHTA and CDR2 FQGNSA. The CDR3 length is 17 residues.

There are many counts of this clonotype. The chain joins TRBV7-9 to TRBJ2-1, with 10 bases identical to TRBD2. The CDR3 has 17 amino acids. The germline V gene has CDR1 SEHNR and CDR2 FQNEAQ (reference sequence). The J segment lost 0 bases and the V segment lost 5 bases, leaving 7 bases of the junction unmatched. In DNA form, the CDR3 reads TGTGCCAGCAGCCGGTGGACTAGCGGAGTCTCCTACAATGAGCAGTTCTTC. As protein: CASSRWTSGVSYNEQFF.

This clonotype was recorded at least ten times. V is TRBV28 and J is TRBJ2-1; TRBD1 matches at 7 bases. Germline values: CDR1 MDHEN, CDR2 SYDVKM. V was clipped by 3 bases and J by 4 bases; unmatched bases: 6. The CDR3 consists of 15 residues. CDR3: CASSLVPGGYNEQFF. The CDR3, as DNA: TGTGCCAGCAGTTTGGTCCCAGGGGGTTACAATGAGCAGTTCTTC.

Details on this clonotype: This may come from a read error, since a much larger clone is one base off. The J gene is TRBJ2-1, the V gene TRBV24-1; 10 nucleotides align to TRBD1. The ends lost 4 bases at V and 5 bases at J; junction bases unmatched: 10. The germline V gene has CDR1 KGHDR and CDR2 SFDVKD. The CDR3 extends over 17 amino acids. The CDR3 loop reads CATSEGDRGDFHNEQFF. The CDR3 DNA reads TGTGCCACCAGTGAGGGGGACAGGGGTGATTTCCACAATGAGCAGTTCTTC.

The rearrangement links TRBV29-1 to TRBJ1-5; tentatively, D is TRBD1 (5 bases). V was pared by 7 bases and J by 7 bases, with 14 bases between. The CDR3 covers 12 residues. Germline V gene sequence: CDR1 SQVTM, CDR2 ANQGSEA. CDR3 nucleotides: TGCAGCGCCGCCGGCCCAGGGCAGCCCCAGCATTTT. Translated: CSAAGPGQPQHF.

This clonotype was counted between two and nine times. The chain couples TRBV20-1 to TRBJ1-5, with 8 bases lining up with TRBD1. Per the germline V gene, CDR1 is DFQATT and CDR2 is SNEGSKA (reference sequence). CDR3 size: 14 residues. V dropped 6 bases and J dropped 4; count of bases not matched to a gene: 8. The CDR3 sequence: CSATGQEGNQPQHF. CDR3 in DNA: TGCAGTGCAACGGGACAGGAAGGTAATCAGCCCCAGCATTTT.

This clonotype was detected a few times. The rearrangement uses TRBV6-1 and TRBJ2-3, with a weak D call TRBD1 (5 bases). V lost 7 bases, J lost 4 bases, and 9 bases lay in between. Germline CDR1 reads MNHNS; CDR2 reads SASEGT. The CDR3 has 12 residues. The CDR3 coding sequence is TGTGCCAGCACAGGGATGGCAGATACGCAGTATTTT. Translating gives CASTGMADTQYF.

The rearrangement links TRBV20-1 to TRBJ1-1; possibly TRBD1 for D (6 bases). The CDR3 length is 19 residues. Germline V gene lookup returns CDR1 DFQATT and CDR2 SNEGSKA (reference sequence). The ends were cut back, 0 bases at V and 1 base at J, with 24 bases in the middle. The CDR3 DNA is TGCAGTGCTAGAGATGGCAACCGGACGAAGGGGGAAAGGAACACTGAAGCTTTCTTT. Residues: CSARDGNRTKGERNTEAFF.

This chain's CDR3 is CASSFSGGSSTDTQYF. The CDR3 DNA reads as TGTGCCAGCAGCTTTTCAGGGGGCTCTAGCACAGATACGCAGTATTTT. This chain links TRBV7-9 with TRBJ2-3, with 8 bases fitting TRBD1. V shed 3 bases, J shed 0 bases, and the junction held 5 bases outside the gene matches. From germline, CDR1 is SEHNR and CDR2 FQNEAQ (reference sequence). The CDR3 runs 16 residues.

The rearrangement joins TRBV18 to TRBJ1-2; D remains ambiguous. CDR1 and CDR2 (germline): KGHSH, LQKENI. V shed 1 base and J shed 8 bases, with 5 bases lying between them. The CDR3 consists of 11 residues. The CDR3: CASSPLLGYTF. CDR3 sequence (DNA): TGTGCCAGCTCACCACTTCTGGGCTACACCTTC.